This T cell receptor beta chain was sequenced during a study of T cells in Graves' hyperthyroidism and ophthalmopathy. Study at large: The blood sample was taken at first diagnosis, before treatment began.

The length of the CDR3 is 14 residues. The V gene end was trimmed by 8 bases and the J gene end by 1 base; junction bases not matched to a gene: 4. In germline, CDR1 is LNHDA, CDR2 SQIVND (reference sequence). What was amplified from RNA transcripts were TCR beta CDR3 regions. The HTBI primer set was used in a first-round RT-PCR of the TCR CDR3. TCRdb re-analysed the multiplex PCR reads in MiXCR, keeping a single row per CDR3 protein. Of approximately 370,000 distinct CDR3 sequences in the sample, more than 12% were seen once. The receptor comes from a young woman with Graves' hyperthyroidism. The sequenced material came from blood. This rearrangement joins TRBV19 to TRBJ2-2, with 7 bases matching TRBD1. CDR3 sequence: CASQGQMNTGELFF. For the CDR3, the DNA is TGTGCCAGTCAGGGACAGATGAACACCGGGGAGCTGTTTTTT.